This T cell receptor beta chain was identified during a study of blood T cell repertoires in COVID-19. Overall study context: Donors in the United States, Italy and Spain gave samples during acute or convalescent COVID-19. T cells, B-cell-depleted T cells, or PBMCs provided the cDNA or gDNA that served as material.

This clone came up a few times. Seattle researchers signed up patients amid active infection and tracked them longitudinally. This CDR3 has 13 residues. V lost 4 bases, J lost 6 bases, and 2 bases stayed unmatched. Per germline, CDR1 SNHLY and CDR2 FYNNEI. In the source study's methods: Reference gene primer amplification gave nucleated cell count estimates. Sequenced by immunoSEQ multiplex PCR; TCRdb stores in-frame clones only, minus some. Clonal size and the V and J genes are those of that table, whereas D and trimming came from the DNA. Of about 200,000 clones in the sample, 90% to 95% were seen once.

The sequencing sample was made of peripheral blood. The chain is built from TRBV2 and TRBJ1-5; 8 bases fit TRBD1. This sequence originates from a man younger than 45 with COVID-19, enrolled during active disease. In DNA form, the CDR3 reads TGTGCCAGCAGTGGACAGGGGCCTCAGCCCCAGCATTTT. Residues: CASSGQGPQPQHF.